This T cell receptor beta chain was profiled in a study of T cell responses to AZD1222 COVID-19 vaccine. Study observations and caveats: Recipients of AZD1222 seropositive at baseline numbered only 5 or 6. Repertoires in all cases were sampled only once the peak T cell response had passed.

Sequencing was performed with immunoSEQ multiplex PCR; in TCRdb, only in-frame clones are kept and a portion is missing. The sample shows fewer than 130,000 clones, around 89% of them seen only once. There are 16 residues in the CDR3. V lost 0 bases, J lost 1 base, and 12 bases lay in between. From germline, CDR1 is MNHEY and CDR2 SVGAGI. Notes on this clone: Its cognate antigen is unknown.

The TCR was taken from an adult in good health. The rearrangement links TRBV6-5 to TRBJ1-2; D gene unclear. Sequencing was performed on peripheral blood, taken on day 0 of AZD1222 vaccination. This chain's CDR3 is CASSYSLAGDNYGYTF. The CDR3 DNA reads TGTGCCAGCAGTTACTCCTTGGCCGGTGATAACTATGGCTACACCTTC.